This is a list of T cell receptor beta chains from one sample in a study of T cells after yellow fever vaccination. MiXCR was run by TCRdb on the 5' RACE reads, yielding one entry per CDR3 protein. The table includes about 320,000 distinct CDR3 sequences, over 3.5% detected once. This material consisted of PBMCs, taken 15 days after the yellow fever booster vaccination. These receptors were taken from a man aged 18 to 29 who received the YFV17D yellow fever vaccine. Both conserved end residues are part of each CDR3. For some rows the clone size is stated as once, few or many, or as a class when expanded; others skip it.

V gene	clone size	J gene	CDR3 protein
TRBV4-3	many	TRBJ1-4	CASSQQPRQGGREKLFF
TRBV7-3	NA	TRBJ2-6	CASSLFMGQGISGANVLTF
TRBV20-1	few	TRBJ1-2	CSAPPGAGPYGYTF
TRBV5-1	many	TRBJ1-3	CASSLGLSNTIYF
TRBV5-1	many	TRBJ2-7	CASSFGQGTEQYF
TRBV7-9	many	TRBJ1-4	CASSPGQGNEKLFF
TRBV3-2	few	TRBJ2-3	CASSQAGGRTDTQYF
TRBV12-3/TRBV12-4	many	TRBJ1-6	CASSFRAASIPLHF
TRBV7-2	few	TRBJ2-1	CASSRTRSGRNEQFF
TRBV6-5	NA	TRBJ1-5	CASSARTSNQPQHF
TRBV10-3	many	TRBJ2-5	CATFGGAARETQYF
TRBV4-3	NA	TRBJ1-3	CASSQDIEGTGNTIYF
TRBV7-9	few	TRBJ2-1	CASSPGPSGTHNEQFF
TRBV20-1	many	TRBJ1-2	CSAVDREVYGYTF